Listed below are T cell receptor beta chains from one sample, sequenced in a study of blood T cell repertoires in COVID-19. Produced via immunoSEQ multiplex PCR; TCRdb's table is partial and in-frame only. This sample has 310,000 or so clones; about 86% occur once, and the top ten carry 1% to 1.5%. Sequencing was carried out using peripheral blood. These receptors were taken from a woman aged 50 to 60 with acute or convalescent COVID-19. Each CDR3 is given with its conserved first and last residue. The D gene is left open where the match is weak. Expanded clones are given a class, and other clones once, few, many or no size at all.

clone_size	d_call	v_call	j_call	cdr3_nt	cdr3_aa
-	-	TRBV28	TRBJ2-5	TGTGCCAGCAGTTTCGACTATAGGACTCAAGAGACCCAGTACTTC	CASSFDYRTQETQYF
few	-	TRBV10-3	TRBJ1-2	TGTGCCATCAGTGAGCAGCAGGGTGGCTACACCTTC	CAISEQQGGYTF
-	TRBD2	TRBV4-2	TRBJ2-1	TGTGCCAGCAGATCCAAGCAGGTGGCGGAGGGGAGGGGGTTCTTC	CASRSKQVAEGRGFF
-	TRBD1	TRBV19	TRBJ1-1	TGTGCCAGTAGTATTGGCCCCGGGAGGGGGCGGAAGGGTGCAGGGACGAACACTGAAGCTTTCTTT	CASSIGPGRGRKGAGTNTEAFF
-	-	TRBV7-9	TRBJ1-1	TGTGCCAGCAGCTGGGGCGCAGGGGCGAACACTGAAGCTTTCTTT	CASSWGAGANTEAFF
-	TRBD1	TRBV10-3	TRBJ1-2	TGTGCCATTGATCAGGGGGGCTATGGCTACACCTTC	CAIDQGGYGYTF
few	-	TRBV18	TRBJ1-5	TGTGCCAGCTCACCATGGGCACAGGTTTCGCAGCCCCAGCATTTT	CASSPWAQVSQPQHF
-	TRBD2	TRBV18	TRBJ2-7	TGTGCCAGCTCACGAGGGACTAGCTCCTACGAGCAGTACTTC	CASSRGTSSYEQYF
-	-	TRBV7-9	TRBJ1-2	TGTGCCAGCAGCTTACACGCGGGACGCCTCTATGGCTACACCTTC	CASSLHAGRLYGYTF
-	-	TRBV14	TRBJ2-1	TGTGCCAGCAGCAAACAACAGGTTCGCTCCTACAATGAGCAGTTCTTC	CASSKQQVRSYNEQFF
few	-	TRBV4-3	TRBJ1-1	TGCGCCAGCAGCCTCCGGCCGGGGACTGAAGCTTTCTTT	CASSLRPGTEAFF
-	TRBD1	TRBV29-1	TRBJ1-2	TGCAGCGTTGTATGGACAGGGGGCCATGGCTACACCTTC	CSVVWTGGHGYTF
-	-	TRBV10-1	TRBJ2-5	TGCGCCAGCAGTGAGTCCCGCGGAAGAGGGACCCAGTACTTC	CASSESRGRGTQYF
-	-	TRBV5-1	TRBJ2-1	TGCGCCAGCAGCTTGGGGCAGGTGAACGAGCAGTTCTTC	CASSLGQVNEQFF
-	TRBD1	TRBV7-9	TRBJ1-2	TGTGCCAGCAGCTTAGATCCAGGGGGCGGAGTGATCGGCTACACCTTC	CASSLDPGGGVIGYTF